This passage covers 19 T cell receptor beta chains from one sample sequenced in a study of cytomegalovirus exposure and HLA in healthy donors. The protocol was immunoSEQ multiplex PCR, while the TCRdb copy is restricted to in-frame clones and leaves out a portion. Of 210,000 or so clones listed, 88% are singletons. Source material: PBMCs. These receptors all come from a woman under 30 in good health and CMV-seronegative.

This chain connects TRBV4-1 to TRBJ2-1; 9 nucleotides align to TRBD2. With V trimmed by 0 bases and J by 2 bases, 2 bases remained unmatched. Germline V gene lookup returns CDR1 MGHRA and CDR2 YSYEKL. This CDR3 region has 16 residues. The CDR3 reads CASSQEAGGTYNEQFF. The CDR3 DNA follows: TGCGCCAGCAGCCAAGAGGCGGGAGGGACCTACAATGAGCAGTTCTTC.

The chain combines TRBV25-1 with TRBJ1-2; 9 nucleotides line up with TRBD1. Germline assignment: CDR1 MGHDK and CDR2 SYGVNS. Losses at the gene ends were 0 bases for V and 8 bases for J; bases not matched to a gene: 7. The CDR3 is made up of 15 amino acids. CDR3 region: CASSEYSDGQGGYTF. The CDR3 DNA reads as TGTGCCAGCAGTGAATACTCAGACGGACAGGGGGGCTACACCTTC.

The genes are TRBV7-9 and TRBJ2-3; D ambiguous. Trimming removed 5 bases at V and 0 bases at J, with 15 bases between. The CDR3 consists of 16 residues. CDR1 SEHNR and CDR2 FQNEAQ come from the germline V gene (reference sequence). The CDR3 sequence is CASSDPGASSTDTQYF. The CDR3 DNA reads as TGTGCCAGCAGCGACCCCGGAGCGTCTAGCACAGATACGCAGTATTTT.

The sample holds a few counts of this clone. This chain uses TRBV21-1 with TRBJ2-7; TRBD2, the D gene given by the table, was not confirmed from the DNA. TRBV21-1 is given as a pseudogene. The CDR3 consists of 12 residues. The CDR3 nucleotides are TGTGCCAGCAGCAGTAGCGGTTACGAGCAGTACTTC. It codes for CASSSSGYEQYF.

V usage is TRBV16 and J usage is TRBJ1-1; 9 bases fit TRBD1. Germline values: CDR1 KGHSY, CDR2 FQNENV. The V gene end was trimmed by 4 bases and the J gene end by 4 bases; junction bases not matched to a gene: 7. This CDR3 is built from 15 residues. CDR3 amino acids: CASSRTGGGGTEAFF. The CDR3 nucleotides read TGTGCCAGCAGCCGTACAGGGGGCGGGGGCACTGAAGCTTTCTTT.

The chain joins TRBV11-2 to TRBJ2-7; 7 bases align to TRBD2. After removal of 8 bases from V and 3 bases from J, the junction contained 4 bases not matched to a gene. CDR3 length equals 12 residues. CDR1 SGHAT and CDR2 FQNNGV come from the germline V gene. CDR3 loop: CASGTNYYEQYF. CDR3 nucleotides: TGTGCCAGCGGGACTAACTACTACGAGCAGTACTTC.

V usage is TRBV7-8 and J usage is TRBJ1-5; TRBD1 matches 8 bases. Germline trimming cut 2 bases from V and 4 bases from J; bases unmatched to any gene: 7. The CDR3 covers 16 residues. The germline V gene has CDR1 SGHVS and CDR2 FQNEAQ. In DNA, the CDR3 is TGTGCCAGCAGCTTATTTGGGGACAGGATAAATCAGCCCCAGCATTTT. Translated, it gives CASSLFGDRINQPQHF.

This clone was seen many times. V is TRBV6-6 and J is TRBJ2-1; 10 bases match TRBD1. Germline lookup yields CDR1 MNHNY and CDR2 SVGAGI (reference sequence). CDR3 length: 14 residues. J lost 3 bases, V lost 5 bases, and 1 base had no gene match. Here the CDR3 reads CASSGQGVYNEQFF. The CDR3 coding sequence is TGTGCCAGCAGTGGACAGGGGGTCTACAATGAGCAGTTCTTC.

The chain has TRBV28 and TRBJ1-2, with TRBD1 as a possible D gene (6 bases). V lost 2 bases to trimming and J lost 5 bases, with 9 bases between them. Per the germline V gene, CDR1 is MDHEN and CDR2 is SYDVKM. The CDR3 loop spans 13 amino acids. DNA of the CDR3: TGTGCCAGCAGTTTACGGGGGGCGTATGGCTACACCTTC. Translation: CASSLRGAYGYTF.

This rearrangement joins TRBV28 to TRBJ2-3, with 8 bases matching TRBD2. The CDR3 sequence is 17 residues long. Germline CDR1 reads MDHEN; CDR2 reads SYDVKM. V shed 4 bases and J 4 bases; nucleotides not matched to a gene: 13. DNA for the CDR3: TGTGCCAGCAGTTCCATCCCTTATAGCGGGAACGCAGATACGCAGTATTTT. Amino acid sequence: CASSSIPYSGNADTQYF. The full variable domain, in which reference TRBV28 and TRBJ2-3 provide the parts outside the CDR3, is DVKVTQSSRYLVKRTGEKVFLECVQDMDHENMFWYRQDPGLGLRLIYFSYDVKMKEKGDIPEGYSVSREKKERFSLILESASTNQTSMYLCASSSIPYSGNADTQYFGPGTRLTVL.

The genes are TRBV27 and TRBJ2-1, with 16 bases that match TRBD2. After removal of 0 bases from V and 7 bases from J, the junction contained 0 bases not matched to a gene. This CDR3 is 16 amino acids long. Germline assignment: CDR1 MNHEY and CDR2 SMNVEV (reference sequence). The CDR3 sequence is CASSLSGLAGGNEQFF. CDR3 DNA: TGTGCCAGCAGTTTATCGGGACTAGCGGGAGGGAATGAGCAGTTCTTC.

This chain's CDR3 is CASSWRGGLNTEAFF. The CDR3 nucleotides are TGCGCCAGCAGTTGGCGGGGGGGGCTGAACACTGAAGCTTTCTTT. The gene calls are TRBV5-1 and TRBJ1-1; weak D call: TRBD1 (6 bases). Per germline, CDR1 SGHRS and CDR2 YFSETQ. The length of the CDR3 is 15 residues. V lost 5 bases and J lost 0, with 14 bases in between.

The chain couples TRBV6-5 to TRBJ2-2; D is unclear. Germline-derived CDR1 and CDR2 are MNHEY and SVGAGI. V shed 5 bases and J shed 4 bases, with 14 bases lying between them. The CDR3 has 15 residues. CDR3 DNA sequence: TGTGCCAGCAGTCCTGACTTATGGCCCACCGGGGAGCTGTTTTTT. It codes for CASSPDLWPTGELFF.

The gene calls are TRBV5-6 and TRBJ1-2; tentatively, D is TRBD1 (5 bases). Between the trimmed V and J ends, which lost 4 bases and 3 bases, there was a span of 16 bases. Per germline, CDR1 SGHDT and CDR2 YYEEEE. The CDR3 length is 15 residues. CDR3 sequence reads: CASSPASGTYYGYTF. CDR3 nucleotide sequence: TGTGCCAGCAGCCCAGCCTCCGGGACTTACTATGGCTACACCTTC.

The CDR3 bases are TGTGCCAGCAAAGCGGGGCAGACCGGGGGCTACACCTTC. Its protein is CASKAGQTGGYTF. This rearrangement joins TRBV5-5 to TRBJ1-2; D might be TRBD1 (5 bases). The germline V gene has CDR1 SGHKS and CDR2 YYEKEE (reference sequence). The CDR3 covers 13 residues. Trimming pared 6 bases from V and 8 bases from J, leaving 17 bases between.

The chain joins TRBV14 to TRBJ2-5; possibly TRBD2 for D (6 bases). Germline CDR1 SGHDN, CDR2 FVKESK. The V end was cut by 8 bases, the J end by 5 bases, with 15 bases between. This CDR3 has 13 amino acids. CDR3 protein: CASSKGGAETQYF. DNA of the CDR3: TGTGCCAGCTCTAAAGGAGGGGCGGAGACCCAGTACTTC.

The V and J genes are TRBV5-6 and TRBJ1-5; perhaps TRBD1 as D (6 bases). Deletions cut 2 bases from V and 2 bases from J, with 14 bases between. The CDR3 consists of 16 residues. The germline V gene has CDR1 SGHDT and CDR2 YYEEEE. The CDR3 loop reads CASSLARGIGNQPQHF. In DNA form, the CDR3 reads TGTGCCAGCAGCTTAGCCAGGGGAATCGGCAATCAGCCCCAGCATTTT.

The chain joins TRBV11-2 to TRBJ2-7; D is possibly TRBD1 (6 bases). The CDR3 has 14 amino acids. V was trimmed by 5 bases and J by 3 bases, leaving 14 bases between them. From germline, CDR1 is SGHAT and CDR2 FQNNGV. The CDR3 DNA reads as TGTGCCAGCAGCCCGGCCGGGACACGCTACGAGCAGTACTTC. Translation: CASSPAGTRYEQYF.

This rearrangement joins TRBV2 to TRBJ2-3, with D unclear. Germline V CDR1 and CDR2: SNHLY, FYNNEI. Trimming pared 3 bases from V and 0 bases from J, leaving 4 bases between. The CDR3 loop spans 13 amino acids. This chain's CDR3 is CASSEQSTDTQYF. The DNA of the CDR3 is TGTGCCAGCAGTGAGCAGAGCACAGATACGCAGTATTTT.